Below are 14 T cell receptor beta chains sequenced from a single sample in a study of lymphopenia after photon versus proton radiotherapy. TCRdb keeps only in-frame clones here, not all; method: immunoSEQ multiplex PCR. The sample consists of about 25,000 clones, roughly 87% of them appearing once. Source: peripheral blood, taken from a patient treated with photon-based radiotherapy. The receptors were sampled from a man between 50 and 59 years old with gastric cancer.

This sequence joins TRBV19 and TRBJ2-3; 11 bases map to TRBD1. J gave up 5 bases and V 3 bases, and 1 base lay outside the gene matches. The CDR3 is made up of 14 amino acids. Looked up from germline, CDR1 is LNHDA and CDR2 is SQIVND (reference sequence). The CDR3 DNA is TGTGCCAGTAGTATCGGGACAGGGGGAGATACGCAGTATTTT. This translates into CASSIGTGGDTQYF. Using reference TRBV19 and TRBJ2-3 for the parts outside the CDR3, the full variable domain is DGGITQSPKYLFRKEGQNVTLSCEQNLNHDAMYWYRQDPGQGLRLIYYSQIVNDFQKGDIAEGYSVSREKKESFPLTVTSAQKNPTAFYLCASSIGTGGDTQYFGPGTRLTVL.

This rearrangement joins TRBV29-1 to TRBJ2-1; D unresolved. Trimming shortened V by 5 bases and J by 0 bases, and 11 bases separated the two germline ends. This CDR3 has 14 residues. The germline gives CDR1 SQVTM, CDR2 ANQGSEA. The CDR3 DNA reads as TGCAGCGTTAGTTACGGAAGCTCCTACAATGAGCAGTTCTTC. Amino acid sequence: CSVSYGSSYNEQFF.

This clone was recorded once. V usage is TRBV9 and J usage is TRBJ2-2, with D uncertain. The CDR3 spans 13 residues. Trimming removed 0 bases from V and 4 bases from J, with 4 bases in between. Germline CDR1 reads SGDLS; CDR2 reads YYNGEE. CDR3 coding DNA: TGTGCCAGCAGCGTAGGGGGCACCGGGGAGCTGTTTTTT. It codes for CASSVGGTGELFF.

This chain links TRBV7-6 with TRBJ2-5; weak D call: TRBD1 (8 bases). The V end lost 3 bases, the J end lost 3 bases, and 20 bases lay between the germline ends. The CDR3 loop spans 17 amino acids. Looked up from germline, CDR1 is SGHVS and CDR2 is FNYEAQ. The CDR3 reads CASSFHTLTGGEETQYF. The CDR3 region has the DNA TGTGCCAGCAGCTTCCACACCTTAACAGGGGGGGAAGAGACCCAGTACTTC.

This clone was observed a few times. The rearrangement uses TRBV19 and TRBJ1-5; the D is unclear. The CDR3 runs 15 residues. Germline values: CDR1 LNHDA, CDR2 SQIVND (reference sequence). Between the trimmed V and J ends, which lost 2 bases and 6 bases, there was a span of 14 bases. The CDR3: CASSITAGVGQPQHF. Here the CDR3 DNA reads TGTGCCAGTAGTATAACGGCAGGAGTAGGTCAGCCCCAGCATTTT. The variable domain in full, with the rest retrieved from reference TRBV19 and TRBJ1-5, is DGGITQSPKYLFRKEGQNVTLSCEQNLNHDAMYWYRQDPGQGLRLIYYSQIVNDFQKGDIAEGYSVSREKKESFPLTVTSAQKNPTAFYLCASSITAGVGQPQHFGDGTRLSIL.

The CDR3 sequence: CASSPAGGNTIYF. CDR3 nucleotides: TGTGCCAGCAGTCCGGCGGGTGGAAACACCATATATTTT. V usage is TRBV6-6 and J usage is TRBJ1-3; D gene unclear. The ends were cut back, 5 bases at V and 3 bases at J, with 8 bases in the middle. The CDR3 contains 13 residues. In germline, CDR1 is MNHNY, CDR2 SVGAGI (reference sequence).

The chain has TRBV5-4 and TRBJ2-6, with TRBD1 as a possible D gene (5 bases). Deletions cut 0 bases from V and 3 bases from J, with 13 bases between. The CDR3 totals 17 residues. Germline V gene data show CDR1 as SGHNT and CDR2 as YYREEE (reference sequence). The CDR3 region is CASSLVQGSSGANVLTF. In nucleotides, the CDR3 is TGTGCCAGCAGCTTGGTGCAGGGATCTAGTGGGGCCAACGTCCTGACTTTC.

This clone is a singleton in its sample. The gene calls are TRBV10-3 and TRBJ1-1; D gene ambiguous. This CDR3 comprises 15 residues. Trimming pared 0 bases from V and 0 bases from J, leaving 8 bases between. CDR1 and CDR2 (germline): ENHRY, SYGVKD. CDR3 amino acids: CAISESGFLNTEAFF. The CDR3 coding sequence is TGTGCCATCAGTGAGTCGGGATTTTTGAACACTGAAGCTTTCTTT.

The V gene is TRBV27, the J gene TRBJ2-2, with 10 bases fitting TRBD1. V trimming: 5 bases; J trimming: 7 bases; junction bases outside the gene matches: 10. Germline loops: CDR1 MNHEY, CDR2 SMNVEV (reference sequence). The CDR3 consists of 16 residues. The CDR3 here is CASSRPTGGGFGELFF. Here the CDR3 DNA reads TGTGCCAGCAGTCGCCCGACAGGGGGCGGTTTCGGGGAGCTGTTTTTT.

This clone was observed a handful of times. The chain carries TRBV1 and TRBJ2-2; the table's D gene call, TRBD2, was not cross checked with the DNA. TRBV1 is a listed pseudogene. CDR3 size: 20 residues. This CDR3 is CTSSQDCAVSGDQNTGELFF. Written as DNA, the CDR3 is TGCACCAGCAGCCAAGATTGCGCCGTGAGCGGGGACCAGAACACCGGGGAGCTGTTTTTT.

The J gene is TRBJ2-1, the V gene TRBV10-3; 8 bases match TRBD2. V shed 9 bases and J 5 bases; nucleotides not matched to a gene: 9. Germline V gene sequence: CDR1 ENHRY, CDR2 SYGVKD. The CDR3 has 14 residues. The CDR3 is CAISSGGRNNEQFF. CDR3 DNA sequence: TGTGCCATTTCCAGCGGGGGAAGAAACAATGAGCAGTTCTTC.

The chain combines TRBV2 with TRBJ2-3; D is ambiguous. Germline CDR1 is SNHLY and CDR2 is FYNNEI. The V end lost 1 base, the J end lost 2 bases, and 13 bases lay between the germline ends. The CDR3 totals 16 residues. The CDR3 nucleotides read TGTGCCAGCAGTGAAGTTTCGGGTGATTACACAGATACGCAGTATTTT. Encoded protein: CASSEVSGDYTDTQYF. Full variable domain (outside the CDR3, taken from reference TRBV2 and TRBJ2-3): EPEVTQTPSHQVTQMGQEVILRCVPISNHLYFYWYRQILGQKVEFLVSFYNNEISEKSEIFDDQFSVERPDGSNFTLKIRSTKLEDSAMYFCASSEVSGDYTDTQYFGPGTRLTVL.

The genes are TRBV19 and TRBJ2-3, with TRBD1 matching over 9 bases. The CDR3 consists of 15 residues. V lost 4 bases to trimming and J lost 1 base; unmatched junction nucleotides: 3. Germline CDR1 reads LNHDA; CDR2 reads SQIVND (reference sequence). CDR3 sequence (DNA): TGTGCCAGTAGTACCCGGGACAGGGGCACAGATACGCAGTATTTT. This translates into CASSTRDRGTDTQYF.

The chain recombines TRBV18 with TRBJ1-4, with D hard to call. Trimming removed 6 bases at V and 7 bases at J, with 9 bases between. Germline V CDR1 and CDR2: KGHSH, LQKENI. The CDR3 runs 12 residues. The CDR3 loop is CASSRTGEKLFF. DNA of the CDR3: TGTGCCAGCTCGAGGACGGGTGAAAAACTGTTTTTT.